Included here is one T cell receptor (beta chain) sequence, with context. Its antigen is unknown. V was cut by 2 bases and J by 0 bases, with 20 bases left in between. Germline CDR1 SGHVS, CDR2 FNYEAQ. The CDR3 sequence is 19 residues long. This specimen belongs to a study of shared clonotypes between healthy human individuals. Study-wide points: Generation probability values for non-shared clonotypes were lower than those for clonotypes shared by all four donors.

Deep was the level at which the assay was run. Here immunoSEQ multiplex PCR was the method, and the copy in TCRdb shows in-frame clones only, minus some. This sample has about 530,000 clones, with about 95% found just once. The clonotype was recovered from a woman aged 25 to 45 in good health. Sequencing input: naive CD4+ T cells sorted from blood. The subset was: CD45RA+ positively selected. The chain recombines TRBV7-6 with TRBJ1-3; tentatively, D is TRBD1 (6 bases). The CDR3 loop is CASSLKFTTDRTSGNTIYF. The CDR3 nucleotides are TGTGCCAGCAGCTTAAAGTTCACCACGGACAGAACCTCTGGAAACACCATATATTTT.